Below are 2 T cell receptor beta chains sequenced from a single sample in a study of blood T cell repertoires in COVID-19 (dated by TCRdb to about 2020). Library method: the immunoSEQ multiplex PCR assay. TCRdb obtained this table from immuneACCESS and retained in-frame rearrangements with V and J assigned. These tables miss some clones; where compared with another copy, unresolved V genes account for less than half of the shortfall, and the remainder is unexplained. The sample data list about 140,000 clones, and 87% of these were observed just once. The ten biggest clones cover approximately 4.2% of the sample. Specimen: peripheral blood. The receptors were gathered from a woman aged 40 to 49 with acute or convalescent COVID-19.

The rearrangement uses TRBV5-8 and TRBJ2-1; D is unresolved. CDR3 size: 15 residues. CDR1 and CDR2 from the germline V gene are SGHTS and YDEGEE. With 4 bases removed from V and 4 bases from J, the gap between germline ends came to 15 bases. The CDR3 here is CASSPTSSQYNEQFF. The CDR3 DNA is TGTGCCAGCAGCCCCACCAGTTCCCAATACAATGAGCAGTTCTTC. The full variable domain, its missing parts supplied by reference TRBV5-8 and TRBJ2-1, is EAGVTQSPTHLIKTRGQQATLRCSPISGHTSVYWYQQALGLGLQFLLWYDEGEERNRGNFPPRFSGRQFPNYSSELNVNALELEDSALYLCASSPTSSQYNEQFFGPGTRLTVL.

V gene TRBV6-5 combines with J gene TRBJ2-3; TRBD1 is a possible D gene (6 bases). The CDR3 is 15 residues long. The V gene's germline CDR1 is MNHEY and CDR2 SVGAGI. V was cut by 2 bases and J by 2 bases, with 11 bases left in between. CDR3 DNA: TGTGCCAGCAGTTACCCCGGACAGACCACAGATACGCAGTATTTT. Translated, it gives CASSYPGQTTDTQYF.